This T cell receptor beta chain was captured in a study of memory CD8 T cells in hepatitis C reinfection. Specified time point: pre-reinfection, 55 to 20 weeks before reinfection detection. TCR sequencing was done directly ex vivo on sorted cells, without expansion in vitro. Donors were people who inject drugs in the Montreal HEPCO cohort. Repertoires were generated with immunoSEQ multiplex PCR, while TCRdb's copy carries only in-frame clones and drops some. The sample includes 45,000 to 55,000 clones, 89% seen only once; the top ten take around 1%. Specimen: naive CD8+ T cells sorted from blood. This TCR was recovered from a man aged 18 to 35 with hepatitis C virus infection.

CDR3 amino acids: CASSPTGQPNTEAFF. The CDR3 DNA reads as TGTGCCAGTAGTCCCACGGGACAGCCGAACACTGAAGCTTTCTTT. This rearrangement joins TRBV19 to TRBJ1-1; 7 bases fit TRBD1. V lost 5 bases, J lost 1 base, and 7 bases stayed unmatched. Germline CDR1 is LNHDA and CDR2 is SQIVND (reference sequence). The CDR3 sequence is 15 residues long. The full variable domain, in which reference TRBV19 and TRBJ1-1 provide the parts outside the CDR3, is DGGITQSPKYLFRKEGQNVTLSCEQNLNHDAMYWYRQDPGQGLRLIYYSQIVNDFQKGDIAEGYSVSREKKESFPLTVTSAQKNPTAFYLCASSPTGQPNTEAFFGQGTRLTVV.